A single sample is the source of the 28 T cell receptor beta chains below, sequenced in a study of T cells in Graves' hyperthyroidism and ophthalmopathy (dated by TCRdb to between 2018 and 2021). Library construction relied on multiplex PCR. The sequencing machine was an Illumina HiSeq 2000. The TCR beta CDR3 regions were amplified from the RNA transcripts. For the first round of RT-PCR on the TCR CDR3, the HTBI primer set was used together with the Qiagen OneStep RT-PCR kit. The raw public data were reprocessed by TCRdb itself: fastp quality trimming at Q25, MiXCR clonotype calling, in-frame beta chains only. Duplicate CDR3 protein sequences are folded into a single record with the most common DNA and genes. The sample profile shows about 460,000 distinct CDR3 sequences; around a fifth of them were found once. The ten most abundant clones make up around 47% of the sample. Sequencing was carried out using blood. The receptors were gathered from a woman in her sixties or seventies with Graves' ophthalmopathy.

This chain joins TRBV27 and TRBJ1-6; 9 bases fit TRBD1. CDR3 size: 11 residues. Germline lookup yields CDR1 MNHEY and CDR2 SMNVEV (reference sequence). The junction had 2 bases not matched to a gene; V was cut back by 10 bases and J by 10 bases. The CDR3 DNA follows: TGTGCCATCGGACAGGGGTCACCCCTCCACTTT. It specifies CAIGQGSPLHF.

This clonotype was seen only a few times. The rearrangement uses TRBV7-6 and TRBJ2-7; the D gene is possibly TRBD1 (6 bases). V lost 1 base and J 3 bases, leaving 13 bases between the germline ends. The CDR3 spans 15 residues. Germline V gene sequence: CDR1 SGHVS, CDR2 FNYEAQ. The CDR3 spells CASSLGLDSGYEQYF. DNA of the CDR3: TGTGCCAGCAGCTTAGGCTTGGACAGTGGCTACGAGCAGTACTTC.

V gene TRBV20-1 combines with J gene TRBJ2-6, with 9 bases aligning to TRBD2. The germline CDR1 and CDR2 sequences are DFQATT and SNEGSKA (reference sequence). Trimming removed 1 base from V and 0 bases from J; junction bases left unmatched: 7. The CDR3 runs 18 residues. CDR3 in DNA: TGCAGTGCTAGAGCCTTGACTAGCGGTGCCTCTGGGGCCAACGTCCTGACTTTC. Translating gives CSARALTSGASGANVLTF.

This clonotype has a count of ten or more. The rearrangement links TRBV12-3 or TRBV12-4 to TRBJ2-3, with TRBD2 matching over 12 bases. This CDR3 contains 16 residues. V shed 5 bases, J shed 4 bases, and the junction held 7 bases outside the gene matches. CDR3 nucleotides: TGTGCCAGCAGTGAGACTAGCGGGAGAGGGGCAGATACGCAGTATTTT. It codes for CASSETSGRGADTQYF.

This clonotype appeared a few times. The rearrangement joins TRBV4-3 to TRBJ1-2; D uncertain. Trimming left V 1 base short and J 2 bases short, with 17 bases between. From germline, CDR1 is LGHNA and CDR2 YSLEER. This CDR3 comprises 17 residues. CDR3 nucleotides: TGCGCCAGCAGCCAAGGAACGTTGGGCAGTGAGAACTATGGCTACACCTTC. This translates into CASSQGTLGSENYGYTF.

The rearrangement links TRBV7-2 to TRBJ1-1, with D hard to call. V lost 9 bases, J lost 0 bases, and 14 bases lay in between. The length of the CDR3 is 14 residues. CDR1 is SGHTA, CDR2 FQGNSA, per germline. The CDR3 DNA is TGTGCCAGTGAAGTCTCGAGAGTGAACACTGAAGCTTTCTTT. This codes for CASEVSRVNTEAFF. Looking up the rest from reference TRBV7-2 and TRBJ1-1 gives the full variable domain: GAGVSQSPSNKVTEKGKDVELRCDPISGHTALYWYRQSLGQGLEFLIYFQGNSAPDKSGLPSDRFSAERTGGSVSTLTIQRTQQEDSAVYLCASEVSRVNTEAFFGQGTRLTVV.

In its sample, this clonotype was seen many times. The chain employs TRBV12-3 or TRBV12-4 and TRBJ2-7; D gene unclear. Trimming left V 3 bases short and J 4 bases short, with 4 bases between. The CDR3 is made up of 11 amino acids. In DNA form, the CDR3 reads TGTGCCAGCAGTTTTTTGTACGAGCAGTACTTC. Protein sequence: CASSFLYEQYF.

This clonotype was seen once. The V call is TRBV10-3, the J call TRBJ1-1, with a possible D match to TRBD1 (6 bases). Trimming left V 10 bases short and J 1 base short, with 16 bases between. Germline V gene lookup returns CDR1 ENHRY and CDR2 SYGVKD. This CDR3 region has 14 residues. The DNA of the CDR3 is TGTGCCACTTGGCGGGGGGCGACGAACACTGAAGCTTTCTTT. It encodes CATWRGATNTEAFF.

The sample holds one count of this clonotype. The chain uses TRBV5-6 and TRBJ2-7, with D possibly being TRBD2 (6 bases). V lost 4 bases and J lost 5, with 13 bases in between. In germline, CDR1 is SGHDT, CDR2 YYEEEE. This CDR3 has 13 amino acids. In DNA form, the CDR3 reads TGTGCCAGCAGCCGCCGGGAGAATAACGAGCAGTACTTC. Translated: CASSRRENNEQYF.

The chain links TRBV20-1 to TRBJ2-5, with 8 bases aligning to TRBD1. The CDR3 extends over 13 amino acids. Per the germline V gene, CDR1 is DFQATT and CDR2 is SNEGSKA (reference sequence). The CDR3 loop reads CTAGGSLRETQYF. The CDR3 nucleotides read TGCACCGCAGGGGGCAGCTTAAGGGAGACCCAGTACTTC.

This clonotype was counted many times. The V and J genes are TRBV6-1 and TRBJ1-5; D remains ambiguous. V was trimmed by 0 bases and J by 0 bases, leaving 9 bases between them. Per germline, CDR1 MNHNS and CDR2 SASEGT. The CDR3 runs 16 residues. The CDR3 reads CASSEAQPASNQPQHF. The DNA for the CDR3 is TGTGCCAGCAGTGAAGCCCAGCCAGCTAGCAATCAGCCCCAGCATTTT.

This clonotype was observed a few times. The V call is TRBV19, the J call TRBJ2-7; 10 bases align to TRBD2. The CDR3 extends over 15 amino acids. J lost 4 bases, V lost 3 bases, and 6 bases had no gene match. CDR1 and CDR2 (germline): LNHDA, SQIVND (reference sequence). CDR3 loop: CASSIGTSGIYEQYF. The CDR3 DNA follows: TGTGCCAGTAGTATTGGAACTAGCGGGATTTACGAGCAGTACTTC.

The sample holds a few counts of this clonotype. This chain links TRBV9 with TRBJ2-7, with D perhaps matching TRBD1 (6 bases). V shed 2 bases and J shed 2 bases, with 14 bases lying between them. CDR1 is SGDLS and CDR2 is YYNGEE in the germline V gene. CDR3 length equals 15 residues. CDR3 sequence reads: CASSVSRDITYEQYF. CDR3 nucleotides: TGTGCCAGCAGCGTTAGCCGGGACATCACCTACGAGCAGTACTTC.

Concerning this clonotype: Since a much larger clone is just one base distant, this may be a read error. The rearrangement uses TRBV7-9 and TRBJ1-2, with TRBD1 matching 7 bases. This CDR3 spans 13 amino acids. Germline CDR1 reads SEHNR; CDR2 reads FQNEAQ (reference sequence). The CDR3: CVSSEQGYYGYTF. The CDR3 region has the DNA TGTGTCAGCAGTGAACAGGGGTACTATGGCTACACCTTC.

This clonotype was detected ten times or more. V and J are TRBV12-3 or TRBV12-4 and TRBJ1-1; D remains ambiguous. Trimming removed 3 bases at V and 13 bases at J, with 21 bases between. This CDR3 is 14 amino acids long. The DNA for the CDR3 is TGTGCCAGCAGTTTGAGTGGAGCGCATCCTGATGATTTCTTT. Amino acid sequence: CASSLSGAHPDDFF.

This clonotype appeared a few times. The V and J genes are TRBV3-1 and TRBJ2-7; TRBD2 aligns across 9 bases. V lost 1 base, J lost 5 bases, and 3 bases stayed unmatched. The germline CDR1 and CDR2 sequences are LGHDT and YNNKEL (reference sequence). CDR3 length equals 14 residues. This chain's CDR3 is CASSQGLAANEQYF. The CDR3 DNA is TGTGCCAGCAGCCAAGGACTAGCGGCCAACGAGCAGTACTTC.

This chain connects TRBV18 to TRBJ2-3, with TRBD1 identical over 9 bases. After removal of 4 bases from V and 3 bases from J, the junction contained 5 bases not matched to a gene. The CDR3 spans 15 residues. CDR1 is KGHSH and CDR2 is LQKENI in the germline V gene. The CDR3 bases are TGTGCCAGCTCACGAAACAGGGGGCGAACAGATACGCAGTATTTT. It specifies CASSRNRGRTDTQYF.

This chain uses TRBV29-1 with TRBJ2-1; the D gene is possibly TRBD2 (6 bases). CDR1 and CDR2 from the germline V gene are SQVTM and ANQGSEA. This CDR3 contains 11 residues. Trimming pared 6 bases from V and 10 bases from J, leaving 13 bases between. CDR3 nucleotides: TGCAGCGTCCTCTCTGGAGGGGAGCAGTTCTTC. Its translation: CSVLSGGEQFF.

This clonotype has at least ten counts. Here the CDR3 reads CASRLDGRSDTQYF. CDR3 in DNA: TGTGCCAGCAGGTTGGATGGGAGGTCAGATACGCAGTATTTT. This chain connects TRBV12-3 or TRBV12-4 to TRBJ2-3; maybe TRBD2 (6 bases). The CDR3 has 14 amino acids. V lost 6 bases and J lost 4, with 14 bases in between.

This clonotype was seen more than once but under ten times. CDR3 DNA: TGTGCCAGCAGCTCAGAGAGCTCCTACAATGAGCAGTTCTTC. This encodes CASSSESSYNEQFF. The gene calls are TRBV11-3 and TRBJ2-1, with no clear D. The V end lost 4 bases, the J end lost 0 bases, and 7 bases lay between the germline ends. CDR1 and CDR2 from the germline V gene are SGHNT and YENEEA. The CDR3 has 14 amino acids.

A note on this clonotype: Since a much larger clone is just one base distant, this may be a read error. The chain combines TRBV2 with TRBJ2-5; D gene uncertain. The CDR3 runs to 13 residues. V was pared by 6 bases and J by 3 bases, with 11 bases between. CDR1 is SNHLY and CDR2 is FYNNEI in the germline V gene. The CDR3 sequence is CASRIEVEETQYF. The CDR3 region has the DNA TGTGCCAGCAGGATAGAGGTGGAAGAGACCCAGTACTTC.

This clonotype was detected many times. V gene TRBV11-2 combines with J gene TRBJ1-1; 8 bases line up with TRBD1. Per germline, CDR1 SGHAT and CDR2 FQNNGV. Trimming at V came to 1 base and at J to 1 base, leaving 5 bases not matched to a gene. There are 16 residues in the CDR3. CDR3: CASSLGQGLTNTEAFF. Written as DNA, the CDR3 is TGTGCCAGCAGCTTAGGACAGGGGCTTACGAACACTGAAGCTTTCTTT.

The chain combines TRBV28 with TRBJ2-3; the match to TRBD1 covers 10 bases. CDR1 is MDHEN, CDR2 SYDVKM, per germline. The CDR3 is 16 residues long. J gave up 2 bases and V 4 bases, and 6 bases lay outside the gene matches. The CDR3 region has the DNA TGTGCCAGCAGTTCTCCGGGACAGGGGACCACAGATACGCAGTATTTT. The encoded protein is CASSSPGQGTTDTQYF.

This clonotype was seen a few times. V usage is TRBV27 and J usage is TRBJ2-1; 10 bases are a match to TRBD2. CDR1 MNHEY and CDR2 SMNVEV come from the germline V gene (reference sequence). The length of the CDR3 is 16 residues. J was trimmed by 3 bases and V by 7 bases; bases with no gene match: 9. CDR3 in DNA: TGTGCCAGCACCACCTCTAGCGGGAGTGGCTACAATGAGCAGTTCTTC. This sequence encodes CASTTSSGSGYNEQFF.

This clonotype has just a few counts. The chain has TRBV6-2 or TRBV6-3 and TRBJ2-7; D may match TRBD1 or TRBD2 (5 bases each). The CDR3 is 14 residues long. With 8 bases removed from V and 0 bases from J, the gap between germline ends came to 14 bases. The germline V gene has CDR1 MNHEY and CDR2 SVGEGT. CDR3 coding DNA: TGTGCCAGCGTCCACTCAGGGAGCTCCTACGAGCAGTACTTC. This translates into CASVHSGSSYEQYF.

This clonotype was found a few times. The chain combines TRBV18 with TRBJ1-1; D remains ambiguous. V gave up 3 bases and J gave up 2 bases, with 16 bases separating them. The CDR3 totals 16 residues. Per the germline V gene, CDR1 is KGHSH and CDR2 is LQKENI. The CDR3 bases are TGTGCCAGCTCACCCCTCTTAGTAGGATCAAACACTGAAGCTTTCTTT. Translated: CASSPLLVGSNTEAFF.

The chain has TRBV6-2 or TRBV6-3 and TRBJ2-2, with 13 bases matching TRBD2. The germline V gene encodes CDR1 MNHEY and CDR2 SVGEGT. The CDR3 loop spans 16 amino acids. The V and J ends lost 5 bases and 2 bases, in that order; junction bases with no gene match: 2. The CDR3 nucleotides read TGTGCCAGCAGTCCGGGACTAGCGGGAAACACCGGGGAGCTGTTTTTT. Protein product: CASSPGLAGNTGELFF.

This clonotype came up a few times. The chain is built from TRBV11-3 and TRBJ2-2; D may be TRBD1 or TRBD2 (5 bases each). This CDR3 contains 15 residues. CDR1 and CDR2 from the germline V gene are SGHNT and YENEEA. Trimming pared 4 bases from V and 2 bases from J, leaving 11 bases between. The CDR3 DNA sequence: TGTGCCAGCAGCTCTCAGGGAGCAAACACCGGGGAGCTGTTTTTT. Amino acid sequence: CASSSQGANTGELFF. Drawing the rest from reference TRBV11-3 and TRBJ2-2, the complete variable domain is EAGVVQSPRYKIIEKKQPVAFWCNPISGHNTLYWYLQNLGQGPELLIRYENEEAVDDSQLPKDRFSAERLKGVDSTLKIQPAELGDSAVYLCASSSQGANTGELFFGEGSRLTVL.